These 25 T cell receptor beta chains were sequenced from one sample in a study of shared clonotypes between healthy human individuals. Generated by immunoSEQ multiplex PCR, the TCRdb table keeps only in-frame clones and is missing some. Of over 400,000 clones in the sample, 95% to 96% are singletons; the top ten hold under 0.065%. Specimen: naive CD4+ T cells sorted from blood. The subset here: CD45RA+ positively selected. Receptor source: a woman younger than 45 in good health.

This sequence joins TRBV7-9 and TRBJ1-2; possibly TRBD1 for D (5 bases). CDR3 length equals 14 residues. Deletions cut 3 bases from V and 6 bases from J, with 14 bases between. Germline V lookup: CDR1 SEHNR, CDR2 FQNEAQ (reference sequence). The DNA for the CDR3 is TGTGCCAGCAGCTTTTGGGGCCCTCGGGATGGCTACACCTTC. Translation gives CASSFWGPRDGYTF.

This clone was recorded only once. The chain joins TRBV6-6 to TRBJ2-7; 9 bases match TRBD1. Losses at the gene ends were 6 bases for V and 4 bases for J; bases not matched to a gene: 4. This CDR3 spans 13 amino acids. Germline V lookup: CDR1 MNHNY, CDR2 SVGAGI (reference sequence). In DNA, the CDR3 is TGTGCCAGCAGGTGGGGACAGGGTTACGAGCAGTACTTC. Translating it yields CASRWGQGYEQYF.

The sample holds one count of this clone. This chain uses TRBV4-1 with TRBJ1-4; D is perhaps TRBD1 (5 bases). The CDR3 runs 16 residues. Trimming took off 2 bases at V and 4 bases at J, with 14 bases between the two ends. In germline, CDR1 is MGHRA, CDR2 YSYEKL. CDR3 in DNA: TGCGCCAGCAGCCAATCGGCAGCAGGGCTTAATGAAAAACTGTTTTTT. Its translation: CASSQSAAGLNEKLFF.

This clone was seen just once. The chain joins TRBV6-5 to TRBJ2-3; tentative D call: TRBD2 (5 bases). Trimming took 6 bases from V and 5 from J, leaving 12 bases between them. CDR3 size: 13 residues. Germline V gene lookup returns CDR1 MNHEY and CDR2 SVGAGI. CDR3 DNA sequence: TGTGCCAGCAGACGGACTCAGCTAGATACGCAGTATTTT. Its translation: CASRRTQLDTQYF.

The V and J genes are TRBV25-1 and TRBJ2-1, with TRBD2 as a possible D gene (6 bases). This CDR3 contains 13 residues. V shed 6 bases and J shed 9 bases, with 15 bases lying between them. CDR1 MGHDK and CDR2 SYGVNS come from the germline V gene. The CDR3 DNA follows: TGTGCCAGCAGGAGATTGCGGGGAATTGAGCAGTTCTTC. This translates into CASRRLRGIEQFF.

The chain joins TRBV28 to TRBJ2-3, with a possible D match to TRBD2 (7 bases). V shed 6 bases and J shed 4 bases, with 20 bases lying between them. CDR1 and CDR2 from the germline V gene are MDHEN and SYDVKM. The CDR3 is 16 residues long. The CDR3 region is CASRGGAVLEADTQYF. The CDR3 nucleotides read TGTGCCAGCAGGGGGGGGGCAGTTTTAGAGGCAGATACGCAGTATTTT.

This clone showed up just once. The CDR3 region is CASSSGRGETQYF. The CDR3, as DNA: TGCGCCAGCAGTAGCGGGAGGGGCGAGACCCAGTACTTC. This chain links TRBV5-1 with TRBJ2-5, with TRBD2 matching 11 bases. The CDR3 extends over 13 amino acids. Germline trimming cut 5 bases from V and 5 bases from J; bases unmatched to any gene: 2. Germline V gene data show CDR1 as SGHRS and CDR2 as YFSETQ.

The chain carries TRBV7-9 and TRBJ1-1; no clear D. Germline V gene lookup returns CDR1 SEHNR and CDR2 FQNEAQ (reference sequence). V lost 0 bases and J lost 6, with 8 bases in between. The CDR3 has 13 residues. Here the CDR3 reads CASSLAAEAEAFF. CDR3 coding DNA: TGTGCCAGCAGCTTAGCGGCGGAGGCTGAAGCTTTCTTT. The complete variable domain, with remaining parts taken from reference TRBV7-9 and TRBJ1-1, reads DTGVSQNPRHKITKRGQNVTFRCDPISEHNRLYWYRQTLGQGPEFLTYFQNEAQLEKSRLLSDRFSAERPKGSFSTLEIQRTEQGDSAMYLCASSLAAEAEAFFGQGTRLTVV.

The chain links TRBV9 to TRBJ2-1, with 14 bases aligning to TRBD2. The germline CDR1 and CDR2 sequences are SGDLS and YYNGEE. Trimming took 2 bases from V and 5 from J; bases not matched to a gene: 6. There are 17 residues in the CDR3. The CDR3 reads CASSVEAGLAGDNEQFF. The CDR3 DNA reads TGTGCCAGCAGCGTGGAGGCGGGACTAGCGGGAGACAATGAGCAGTTCTTC.

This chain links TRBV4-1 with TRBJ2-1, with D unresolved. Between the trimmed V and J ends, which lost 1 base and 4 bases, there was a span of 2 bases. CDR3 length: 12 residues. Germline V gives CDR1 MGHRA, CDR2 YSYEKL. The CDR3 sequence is CASSQGYNEQFF. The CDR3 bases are TGCGCCAGCAGCCAAGGGTACAATGAGCAGTTCTTC.

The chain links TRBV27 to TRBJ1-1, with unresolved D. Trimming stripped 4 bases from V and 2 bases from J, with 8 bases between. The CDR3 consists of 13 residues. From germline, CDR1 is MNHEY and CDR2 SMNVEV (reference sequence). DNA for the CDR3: TGTGCCAGCAGTTATAACAGAAACACTGAAGCTTTCTTT. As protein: CASSYNRNTEAFF.

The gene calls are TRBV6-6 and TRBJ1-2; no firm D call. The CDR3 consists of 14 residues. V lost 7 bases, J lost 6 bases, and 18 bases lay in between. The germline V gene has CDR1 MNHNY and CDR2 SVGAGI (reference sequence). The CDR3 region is CASTSVLEGHGYTF. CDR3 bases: TGTGCCAGCACATCGGTGTTGGAGGGCCATGGCTACACCTTC.

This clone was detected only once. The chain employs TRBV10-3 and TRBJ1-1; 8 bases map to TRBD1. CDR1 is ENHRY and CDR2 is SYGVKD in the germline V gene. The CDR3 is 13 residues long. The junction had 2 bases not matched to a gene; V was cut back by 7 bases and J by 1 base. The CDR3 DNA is TGTGCCATCAACCAGGGGGCGAACACTGAAGCTTTCTTT. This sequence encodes CAINQGANTEAFF.

The CDR3 here is CASSSSGGPVGELFF. In nucleotides, the CDR3 is TGTGCCAGCAGCTCCAGTGGGGGGCCCGTCGGGGAGCTGTTTTTT. This chain links TRBV13 with TRBJ2-2; tentatively, D is TRBD1 or TRBD2 (6 bases each). V was pared by 4 bases and J by 7 bases, with 16 bases between. The CDR3 is made up of 15 amino acids. From germline, CDR1 is PRHDT and CDR2 FYEKMQ (reference sequence).

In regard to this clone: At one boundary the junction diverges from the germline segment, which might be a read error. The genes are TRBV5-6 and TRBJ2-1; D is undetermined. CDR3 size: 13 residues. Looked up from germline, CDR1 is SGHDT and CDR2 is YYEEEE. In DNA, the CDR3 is TGTGCCAGCAGCTCCGCGACAATCGGCCCGGCGATCTTC. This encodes CASSSATIGPAIF.

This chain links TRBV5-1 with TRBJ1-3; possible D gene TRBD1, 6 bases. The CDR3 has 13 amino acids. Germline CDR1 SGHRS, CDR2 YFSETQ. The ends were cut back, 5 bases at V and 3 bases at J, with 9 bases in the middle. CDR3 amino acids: CASRTGIGNTIYF. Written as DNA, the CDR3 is TGCGCCAGCAGGACAGGAATTGGAAACACCATATATTTT.

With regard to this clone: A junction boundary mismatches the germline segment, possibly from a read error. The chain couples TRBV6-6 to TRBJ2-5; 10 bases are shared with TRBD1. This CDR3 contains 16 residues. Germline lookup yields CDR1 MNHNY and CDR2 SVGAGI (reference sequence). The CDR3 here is CVSSSPGTGAGETQYF. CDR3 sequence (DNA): TGTGTCAGCAGTTCGCCCGGGACAGGGGCCGGGGAGACCCAGTACTTC.

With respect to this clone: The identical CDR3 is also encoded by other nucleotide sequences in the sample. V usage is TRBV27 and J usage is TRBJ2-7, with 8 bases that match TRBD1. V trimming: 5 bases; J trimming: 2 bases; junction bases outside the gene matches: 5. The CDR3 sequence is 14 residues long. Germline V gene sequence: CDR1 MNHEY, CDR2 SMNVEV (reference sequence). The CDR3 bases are TGTGCCAGCAGTCCGCGACAGGGGCCCTACGAGCAGTACTTC. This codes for CASSPRQGPYEQYF.

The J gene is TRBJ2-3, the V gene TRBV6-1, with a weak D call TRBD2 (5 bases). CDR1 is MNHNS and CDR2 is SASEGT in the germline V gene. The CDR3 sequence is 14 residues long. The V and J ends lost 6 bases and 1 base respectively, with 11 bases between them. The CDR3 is CASRNSGRTDTQYF. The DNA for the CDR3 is TGTGCCAGCAGAAACAGCGGCCGCACAGATACGCAGTATTTT.

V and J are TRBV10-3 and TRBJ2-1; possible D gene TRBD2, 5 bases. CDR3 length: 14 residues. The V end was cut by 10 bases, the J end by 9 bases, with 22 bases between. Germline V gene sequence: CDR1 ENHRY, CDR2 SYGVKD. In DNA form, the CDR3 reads TGTGCCACTGGGAAACTAGGAGACCCCTCTGAGCAGTTCTTC. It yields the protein CATGKLGDPSEQFF.

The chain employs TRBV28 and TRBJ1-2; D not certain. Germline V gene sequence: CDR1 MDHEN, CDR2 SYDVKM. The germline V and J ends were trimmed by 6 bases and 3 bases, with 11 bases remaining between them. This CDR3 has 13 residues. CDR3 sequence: CASRPDNYYGYTF. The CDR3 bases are TGTGCCAGCAGACCCGATAACTACTATGGCTACACCTTC.

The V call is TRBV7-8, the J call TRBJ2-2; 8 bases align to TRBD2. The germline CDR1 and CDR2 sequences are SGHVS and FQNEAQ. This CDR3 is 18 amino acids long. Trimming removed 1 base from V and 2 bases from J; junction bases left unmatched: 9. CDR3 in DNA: TGTGCCAGCAGCTTAGAGATTCCGGGACTAGTAAACACCGGGGAGCTGTTTTTT. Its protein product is CASSLEIPGLVNTGELFF.

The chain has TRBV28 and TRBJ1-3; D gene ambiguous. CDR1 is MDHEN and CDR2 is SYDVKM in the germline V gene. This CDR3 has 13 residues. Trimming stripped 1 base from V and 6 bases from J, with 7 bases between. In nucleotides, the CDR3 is TGTGCCAGCAGTTTATCGGTCAAAAACACCATATATTTT. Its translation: CASSLSVKNTIYF.

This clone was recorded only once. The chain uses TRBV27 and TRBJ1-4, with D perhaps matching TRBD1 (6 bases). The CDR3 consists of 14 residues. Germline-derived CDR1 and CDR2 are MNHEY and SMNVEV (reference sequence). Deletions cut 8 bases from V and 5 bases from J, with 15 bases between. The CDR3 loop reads CASRSQGKNEKLFF. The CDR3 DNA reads TGTGCCAGCCGCTCCCAGGGGAAGAATGAAAAACTGTTTTTT.

CDR3 nucleotides: TGTGCCAGCAGCTTTAGCCCTAATGAAAAACTGTTTTTT. As protein: CASSFSPNEKLFF. This sequence joins TRBV7-2 and TRBJ1-4; D not resolved. The length of the CDR3 is 13 residues. Germline CDR1 SGHTA, CDR2 FQGNSA. V lost 3 bases to trimming and J lost 3 bases, with 5 bases between them.